This T cell receptor beta chain was sequenced in a study of CD8 T cells in ankylosing spondylitis. Study results and caveats: Ankylosing spondylitis blood appeared to be characterized by a TCR beta motif of several highly homologous variants. Existing reports had already noted some motif variants in reactive arthritis synovial fluid and blood. Enrichment of disease-linked clones was reportedly significant in matched ankylosing spondylitis synovial fluid.

As regards this clonotype: The antigen is unknown.

By quantitative 5'-RACE with molecular barcodes, the TCR beta libraries were made. Using its own MiXCR run on the 5' RACE reads, TCRdb lists one record per CDR3 protein. The sample has roughly 120,000 distinct CDR3 sequences, roughly 13% seen once. The material sequenced was blood, either unsorted or a sorted T cell fraction (not recorded which). The TCR originated in a female donor with ankylosing spondylitis or in good health (not recorded which).

The CDR3 spells CASSITGDGYTF. Written as DNA, the CDR3 is TGTGCCAGCAGCATCACAGGGGACGGCTACACCTTC. The chain is built from TRBV6-6 and TRBJ1-2; 7 bases agree with TRBD1. J was trimmed by 8 bases and V by 6 bases; bases with no gene match: 6. CDR1 MNHNY and CDR2 SVGAGI come from the germline V gene (reference sequence). This CDR3 contains 12 residues.